This T cell receptor (beta chain) was identified during a study of cytomegalovirus exposure and HLA in healthy donors. Turning to the study itself: Later, an analysis reported that the 130 or so validation repertoires had used the same platform as the approximately 660 first-cohort repertoires.

Per germline, CDR1 LNHDA and CDR2 SQIVND (reference sequence). The CDR3 has 14 residues. Trimming pared 7 bases from V and 3 bases from J, leaving 15 bases between. Measured with immunoSEQ multiplex PCR; TCRdb has only the in-frame clones, and not every one. Of some 170,000 clones in the sample, 87% are singletons; the top ten hold roughly 1.4%. Sequencing used PBMCs. This TCR came from a woman between 25 and 40 years old in good health and CMV-seronegative. This sequence joins TRBV19 and TRBJ1-2; a possible D gene is TRBD1 (6 bases). In DNA form, the CDR3 reads TGTGCCAGTACTTTAACCCCAGGGGACTATGGCTACACCTTC. Its protein product is CASTLTPGDYGYTF.